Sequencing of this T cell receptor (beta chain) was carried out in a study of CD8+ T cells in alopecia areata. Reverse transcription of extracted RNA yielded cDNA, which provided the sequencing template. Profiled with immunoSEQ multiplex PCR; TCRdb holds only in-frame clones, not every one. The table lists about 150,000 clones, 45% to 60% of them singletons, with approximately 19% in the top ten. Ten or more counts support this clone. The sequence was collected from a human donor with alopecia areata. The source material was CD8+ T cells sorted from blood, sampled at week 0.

CDR3 DNA: TGTGCCAGCAGCCAATCCCCCTCCTACGAGCAGTACTTC. Translated: CASSQSPSYEQYF. V gene TRBV16 combines with J gene TRBJ2-7; the D is unclear. Trimming stripped 0 bases from V and 0 bases from J, with 3 bases between. The CDR3 length is 13 residues. Germline V gene sequence: CDR1 KGHSY, CDR2 FQNENV.